Listed below are T cell receptor beta chains from one sample, sequenced in a study of spatial heterogeneity in lung cancer. TCRdb fed the 5' RACE reads into MiXCR, producing one record per CDR3 protein. The sample carries 8,000 or so distinct CDR3 sequences, under 9% recorded once. Material: lung tumor tissue, obtained at surgery. All receptors derive from a male donor with early-stage non-small cell lung cancer. CDR3s include the opening cysteine and the closing phenylalanine or tryptophan. Each record gives: CDR3 length, J gene, D gene, V gene, clone size, CDR3 protein, CDR3 DNA. A D gene is named only where the DNA matches it firmly. Clone size appears in some rows only: once, few, many, or a class for an expanded clone.

cdr3_length: 14
j_call: TRBJ2-1
d_call: NA
v_call: TRBV7-2
clone_size: many
cdr3_aa: CASSLPGLYNEQFF
cdr3_nt: TGTGCCAGCAGCTTACCGGGACTTTACAATGAGCAGTTCTTC

cdr3_length: 14
j_call: TRBJ2-7
d_call: NA
v_call: TRBV20-1
clone_size: many
cdr3_aa: CSANQQGQWYEQYF
cdr3_nt: TGCAGTGCTAACCAACAGGGTCAGTGGTACGAGCAGTACTTC

cdr3_length: 15
j_call: TRBJ1-3
d_call: NA
v_call: TRBV12-3/TRBV12-4
clone_size: many
cdr3_aa: CASSLRGGSGNTIYF
cdr3_nt: TGTGCCAGCAGTTTAAGGGGGGGGTCTGGAAACACCATATATTTT

cdr3_length: 13
j_call: TRBJ1-1
d_call: NA
v_call: TRBV5-1
clone_size: NA
cdr3_aa: CASRSDSRTEAFF
cdr3_nt: TGCGCCAGCAGGTCGGACAGCCGCACTGAAGCTTTCTTT

cdr3_length: 14
j_call: TRBJ1-5
d_call: NA
v_call: TRBV18
clone_size: medium-sized
cdr3_aa: CASSPGYSNQPQHF
cdr3_nt: TGTGCCAGCTCACCCGGATATAGCAATCAGCCCCAGCATTTT

cdr3_length: 16
j_call: TRBJ2-2
d_call: NA
v_call: TRBV7-9
clone_size: medium-sized
cdr3_aa: CASSFNSPSNTGELFF
cdr3_nt: TGTGCCAGCAGCTTTAACAGCCCATCTAACACCGGGGAGCTGTTTTTT

cdr3_length: 13
j_call: TRBJ1-6
d_call: NA
v_call: TRBV30
clone_size: medium-sized
cdr3_aa: CAWSELGDSPLHF
cdr3_nt: TGTGCCTGGAGTGAATTAGGAGATTCACCCCTCCACTTT

cdr3_length: 15
j_call: TRBJ1-6
d_call: NA
v_call: TRBV3-1
clone_size: NA
cdr3_aa: CASSQAWGADSPLHF
cdr3_nt: TGTGCCAGCAGCCAAGCCTGGGGGGCAGACTCACCCCTCCACTTT

cdr3_length: 12
j_call: TRBJ2-7
d_call: NA
v_call: TRBV20-1
clone_size: many
cdr3_aa: CSAPGSTYEQYF
cdr3_nt: TGCAGTGCACCGGGCAGCACCTACGAGCAGTACTTC

cdr3_length: 13
j_call: TRBJ2-7
d_call: NA
v_call: TRBV5-1
clone_size: many
cdr3_aa: CASSLASGREQYF
cdr3_nt: TGCGCCAGCAGCTTGGCTTCTGGTCGGGAGCAGTACTTC

cdr3_length: 14
j_call: TRBJ2-3
d_call: NA
v_call: TRBV11-1
clone_size: many
cdr3_aa: CASSFSGNTDTQYF
cdr3_nt: TGTGCCAGCAGCTTTAGCGGAAACACAGATACGCAGTATTTT

cdr3_length: 15
j_call: TRBJ2-4
d_call: NA
v_call: TRBV2
clone_size: many
cdr3_aa: CASRPGDFNKNIQYF
cdr3_nt: TGTGCCAGCAGACCGGGGGACTTTAACAAAAACATTCAGTACTTC

cdr3_length: 15
j_call: TRBJ2-3
d_call: TRBD1
v_call: TRBV5-1
clone_size: medium-sized
cdr3_aa: CASSYPRGSSDTQYF
cdr3_nt: TGCGCCAGCAGCTACCCCAGGGGGTCGTCAGATACGCAGTATTTT

cdr3_length: 17
j_call: TRBJ2-5
d_call: TRBD2
v_call: TRBV28
clone_size: medium-sized
cdr3_aa: CASSRGTSVRVGETQYF
cdr3_nt: TGTGCCAGCAGCCGCGGGACTAGCGTCAGGGTTGGGGAGACCCAGTACTTC

cdr3_length: 13
j_call: TRBJ2-7
d_call: NA
v_call: TRBV28
clone_size: NA
cdr3_aa: CASHGRDYHEQYF
cdr3_nt: TGTGCCAGCCATGGGCGGGATTACCACGAGCAGTACTTC

cdr3_length: 15
j_call: TRBJ2-1
d_call: TRBD2
v_call: TRBV5-1
clone_size: medium-sized
cdr3_aa: CASSLAGALNNEQFF
cdr3_nt: TGCGCCAGCAGCCTAGCGGGAGCGTTAAACAATGAGCAGTTCTTC

cdr3_length: 15
j_call: TRBJ2-1
d_call: NA
v_call: TRBV5-1
clone_size: medium-sized
cdr3_aa: CASSPLNPGLNEQFF
cdr3_nt: TGCGCCAGCAGCCCGCTCAATCCGGGACTGAATGAGCAGTTCTTC

cdr3_length: 15
j_call: TRBJ2-7
d_call: TRBD1
v_call: TRBV5-1
clone_size: NA
cdr3_aa: CASSSYSGTGYEQYF
cdr3_nt: TGCGCCAGCAGCTCCTATTCCGGGACAGGCTACGAGCAGTACTTC

cdr3_length: 11
j_call: TRBJ2-3
d_call: NA
v_call: TRBV20-1
clone_size: many
cdr3_aa: CSDQTAGTQYF
cdr3_nt: TGCAGTGACCAGACAGCCGGTACGCAGTATTTT

cdr3_length: 15
j_call: TRBJ2-5
d_call: NA
v_call: TRBV5-1
clone_size: medium-sized
cdr3_aa: CASSLGTHWDETQYF
cdr3_nt: TGCGCCAGCAGCCTTGGGACCCACTGGGATGAGACCCAGTACTTC

cdr3_length: 13
j_call: TRBJ1-2
d_call: NA
v_call: TRBV6-5
clone_size: medium-sized
cdr3_aa: CASSYVADYGYTF
cdr3_nt: TGTGCCAGCAGTTACGTCGCGGACTATGGCTACACCTTC

cdr3_length: 15
j_call: TRBJ1-1
d_call: TRBD1
v_call: TRBV20-1
clone_size: NA
cdr3_aa: CSARQTGAIGTEAFF
cdr3_nt: TGCAGTGCTAGACAGACAGGGGCAATTGGCACTGAAGCTTTCTTT

cdr3_length: 14
j_call: TRBJ2-4
d_call: NA
v_call: TRBV15
clone_size: many
cdr3_aa: CATSTVQPGDIQYF
cdr3_nt: TGTGCCACCAGCACCGTCCAGCCGGGTGACATTCAGTACTTC

cdr3_length: 14
j_call: TRBJ1-2
d_call: TRBD1
v_call: TRBV2
clone_size: many
cdr3_aa: CASSLAGQGGGYTF
cdr3_nt: TGTGCCAGCAGTCTTGCCGGACAGGGAGGCGGCTACACCTTT

cdr3_length: 14
j_call: TRBJ2-2
d_call: TRBD2
v_call: TRBV29-1
clone_size: many
cdr3_aa: CSVSLLAGSGELFF
cdr3_nt: TGCAGCGTTTCCTTACTAGCGGGATCCGGGGAGCTGTTTTTT

cdr3_length: 16
j_call: TRBJ2-7
d_call: NA
v_call: TRBV5-1
clone_size: medium-sized
cdr3_aa: CASSMSGQAAAGWEYF
cdr3_nt: TGCGCCAGCAGCATGTCCGGCCAGGCCGCTGCAGGGTGGGAGTACTTC

cdr3_length: 15
j_call: TRBJ2-6
d_call: NA
v_call: TRBV4-1
clone_size: medium-sized
cdr3_aa: CASSQLASGANVLTF
cdr3_nt: TGCGCCAGCAGCCAACTAGCCTCCGGGGCCAACGTCCTGACTTTC

cdr3_length: 14
j_call: TRBJ1-4
d_call: TRBD1
v_call: TRBV9
clone_size: medium-sized
cdr3_aa: CASSSRTGDEKLFF
cdr3_nt: TGTGCCAGCAGCTCTCGGACAGGGGATGAAAAACTGTTTTTT

cdr3_length: 14
j_call: TRBJ2-7
d_call: NA
v_call: TRBV5-1
clone_size: many
cdr3_aa: CASSLREEGYEQYF
cdr3_nt: TGCGCCAGCAGCTTGAGGGAAGAGGGCTACGAGCAGTACTTC

cdr3_length: 15
j_call: TRBJ2-2
d_call: TRBD1
v_call: TRBV7-9
clone_size: few
cdr3_aa: CASSLTQGDTGELFF
cdr3_nt: TGTGCCAGCAGCTTAACCCAGGGGGACACCGGGGAGCTGTTTTTT

cdr3_length: 14
j_call: TRBJ1-1
d_call: NA
v_call: TRBV4-2
clone_size: many
cdr3_aa: CASSQGQLNTEAFF
cdr3_nt: TGTGCCAGCAGCCAAGGACAGCTAAACACTGAAGCTTTCTTT

cdr3_length: 14
j_call: TRBJ2-3
d_call: TRBD2
v_call: TRBV18
clone_size: NA
cdr3_aa: CASSPGDYRDTQYF
cdr3_nt: TGTGCCAGCTCACCTGGGGACTACAGGGATACGCAGTATTTT

cdr3_length: 15
j_call: TRBJ2-7
d_call: TRBD2
v_call: TRBV2
clone_size: many
cdr3_aa: CASSLVSGGPYEQYF
cdr3_nt: TGTGCCAGCAGCCTCGTTAGCGGGGGGCCCTACGAGCAGTACTTC

cdr3_length: 13
j_call: TRBJ2-5
d_call: TRBD1
v_call: TRBV24-1
clone_size: many
cdr3_aa: CATSDQDRETQYF
cdr3_nt: TGTGCCACCAGTGACCAGGACAGGGAGACCCAGTACTTC

cdr3_length: 16
j_call: TRBJ1-1
d_call: NA
v_call: TRBV27
clone_size: medium-sized
cdr3_aa: CASSPQALLLNTEAFF
cdr3_nt: TGTGCCAGCAGTCCGCAGGCTTTATTGTTAAACACTGAAGCTTTCTTT

cdr3_length: 11
j_call: TRBJ2-3
d_call: NA
v_call: TRBV29-1
clone_size: NA
cdr3_aa: CSLGFTDTQYF
cdr3_nt: TGCAGCCTGGGATTCACAGATACGCAGTATTTT

cdr3_length: 14
j_call: TRBJ2-7
d_call: TRBD2
v_call: TRBV6-5
clone_size: few
cdr3_aa: CASSYDFGTTEQYF
cdr3_nt: TGTGCCAGCAGTTACGATTTTGGGACTACCGAGCAGTACTTC

cdr3_length: 13
j_call: TRBJ1-5
d_call: NA
v_call: TRBV20-1
clone_size: many
cdr3_aa: CSARDWSNQPQHF
cdr3_nt: TGCAGTGCTAGAGATTGGAGCAATCAGCCCCAGCATTTT

cdr3_length: 14
j_call: TRBJ2-7
d_call: TRBD2
v_call: TRBV4-1
clone_size: many
cdr3_aa: CASSQVGLAGEQYF
cdr3_nt: TGCGCCAGCAGCCAAGTGGGACTAGCGGGCGAGCAGTACTTC